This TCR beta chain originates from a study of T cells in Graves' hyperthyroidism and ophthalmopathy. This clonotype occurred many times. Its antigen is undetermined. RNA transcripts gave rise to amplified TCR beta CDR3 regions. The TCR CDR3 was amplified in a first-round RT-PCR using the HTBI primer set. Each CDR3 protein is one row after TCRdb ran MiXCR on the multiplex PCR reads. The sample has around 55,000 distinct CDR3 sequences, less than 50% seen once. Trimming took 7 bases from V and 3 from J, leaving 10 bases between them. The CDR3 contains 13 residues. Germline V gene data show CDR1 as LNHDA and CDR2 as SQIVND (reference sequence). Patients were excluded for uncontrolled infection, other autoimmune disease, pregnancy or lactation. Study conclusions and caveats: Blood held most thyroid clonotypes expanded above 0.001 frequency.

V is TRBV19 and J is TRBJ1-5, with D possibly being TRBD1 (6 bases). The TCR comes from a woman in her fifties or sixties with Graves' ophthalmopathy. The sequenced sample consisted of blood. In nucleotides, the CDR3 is TGTGCCAGTACGGGGGCAGACAATCAGCCCCAGCATTTT. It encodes CASTGADNQPQHF. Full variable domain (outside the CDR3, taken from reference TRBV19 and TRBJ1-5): DGGITQSPKYLFRKEGQNVTLSCEQNLNHDAMYWYRQDPGQGLRLIYYSQIVNDFQKGDIAEGYSVSREKKESFPLTVTSAQKNPTAFYLCASTGADNQPQHFGDGTRLSIL.